Listed here are 10 T cell receptor beta chains from one sample, sequenced in a study of identifying expanded T cells in peripheral blood. Method: immunoSEQ multiplex PCR; TCRdb's copy keeps in-frame clones and lacks some. This sample has around 57,000 clones, with approximately 87% found just once. Input material: blood. All receptors derive from a person aged 18 to 70 in good health.

The chain has TRBV5-1 and TRBJ2-7; TRBD1 matches 7 bases. V trimming: 3 bases; J trimming: 2 bases; junction bases outside the gene matches: 5. The CDR3 length is 14 residues. The germline CDR1 and CDR2 sequences are SGHRS and YFSETQ. The CDR3 is CASSSRDSTYEQYF. CDR3 in DNA: TGCGCCAGCAGCTCCCGGGACAGTACCTACGAGCAGTACTTC.

The rearrangement joins TRBV27 to TRBJ1-6, with D unclear. Germline V gene data show CDR1 as MNHEY and CDR2 as SMNVEV (reference sequence). The CDR3 covers 16 residues. V was shortened by 5 bases and J by 12 bases, with 23 bases between the two germline ends. The CDR3 here is CASSPGTGRSVVPLHF. Written as DNA, the CDR3 is TGTGCCAGCAGTCCCGGCACTGGGAGGTCGGTTGTACCCCTCCACTTT.

CDR3 loop: CASSYSRVSSYEQYF. CDR3 nucleotides: TGTGCCAGCAGTTACTCGCGGGTATCCTCCTACGAGCAGTACTTC. The rearrangement links TRBV6-5 to TRBJ2-7; TRBD2 is a possible D gene (5 bases). Trimming pared 0 bases from V and 0 bases from J, leaving 9 bases between. The CDR3 is 15 residues long. Germline V gene data show CDR1 as MNHEY and CDR2 as SVGAGI.

The rearrangement links TRBV9 to TRBJ2-1; 9 bases match TRBD2. CDR1 is SGDLS and CDR2 is YYNGEE in the germline V gene. This CDR3 is built from 18 residues. Unmatched junction bases numbered 10, after V lost 0 bases and J lost 3 bases. Written as DNA, the CDR3 is TGTGCCAGCAGCGTAGAGGCGGGAGGGCCGGGGAACTACAATGAGCAGTTCTTC. Translated: CASSVEAGGPGNYNEQFF.

A single count supports this clone. The rearrangement links TRBV2 to TRBJ1-5; D perhaps matches TRBD1 (5 bases). This CDR3 is built from 13 residues. CDR1 is SNHLY, CDR2 FYNNEI, per germline. Trimming left V 3 bases short and J 7 bases short, with 10 bases between. This CDR3 reads CASSDGGTQPQHF. The CDR3 DNA reads TGTGCCAGCAGTGACGGAGGGACCCAGCCCCAGCATTTT.

The V gene is TRBV10-3, the J gene TRBJ1-2, with D unresolved. Trimming took off 5 bases at V and 8 bases at J, with 24 bases between the two ends. The V gene's germline CDR1 is ENHRY and CDR2 SYGVKD. The CDR3 consists of 16 residues. CDR3 sequence reads: CAISSAKGYVTNGYTF. CDR3 nucleotide sequence: TGTGCCATCAGTAGCGCGAAGGGCTACGTCACAAACGGCTACACCTTC.

J is TRBJ2-2 and V is TRBV28, with 7 bases identical to TRBD1. This CDR3 region has 18 residues. The germline V gene encodes CDR1 MDHEN and CDR2 SYDVKM. V shed 1 base and J 4 bases; nucleotides not matched to a gene: 12. In DNA, the CDR3 is TGTGCCAGCAGTTTATATGCAGGGGGTAATGAGGTCACCGGGGAGCTGTTTTTT. Protein product: CASSLYAGGNEVTGELFF.

DNA of the CDR3: TGTGCCAGCACGAGGTTGGGGGGAGCGAACACTGAAGCTTTCTTT. It translates to CASTRLGGANTEAFF. The V gene is TRBV2, the J gene TRBJ1-1, with D possibly matching TRBD1 (5 bases). Trimming shortened V by 7 bases and J by 1 base, and 16 bases separated the two germline ends. Germline CDR1 and CDR2: SNHLY and FYNNEI. CDR3 length: 15 residues.

The rearrangement joins TRBV6-4 to TRBJ2-1; D gene uncertain. This CDR3 spans 14 amino acids. Deletions cut 0 bases from V and 6 bases from J, with 9 bases between. Looked up from germline, CDR1 is MRHNA and CDR2 is SNTAGT. The CDR3 bases are TGTGCCAGCAGTGACTCGGCGGAAAGCAATGAGCAGTTCTTC. It is translated as CASSDSAESNEQFF.

By share, this clone ranks as medium-sized (0.01 to 0.1%). The gene calls are TRBV7-9 and TRBJ1-1, with D unresolved. The CDR3 is 15 amino acids. Trimming took 5 bases from V and 4 from J, leaving 17 bases between them. The germline CDR1 and CDR2 sequences are SEHNR and FQNEAQ (reference sequence). CDR3: CASSTLDGLGTEAFF. DNA of the CDR3: TGTGCCAGCAGCACTCTGGACGGCCTCGGCACTGAAGCTTTCTTT.